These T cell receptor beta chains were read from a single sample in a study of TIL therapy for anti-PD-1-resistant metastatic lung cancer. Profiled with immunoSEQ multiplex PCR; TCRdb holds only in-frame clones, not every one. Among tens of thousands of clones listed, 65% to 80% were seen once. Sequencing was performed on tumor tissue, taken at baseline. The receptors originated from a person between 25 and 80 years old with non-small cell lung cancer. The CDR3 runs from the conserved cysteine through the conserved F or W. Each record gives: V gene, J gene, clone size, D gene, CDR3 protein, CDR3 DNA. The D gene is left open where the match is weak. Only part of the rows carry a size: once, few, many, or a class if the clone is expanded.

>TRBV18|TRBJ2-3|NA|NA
CASSPGDTQYF
TGTGCCAGCTCACCGGGGGATACGCAGTATTTT
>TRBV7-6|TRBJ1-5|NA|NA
CASSPTVSEPQHF
TGTGCCAGCAGTCCAACCGTGTCCGAGCCCCAGCATTTT
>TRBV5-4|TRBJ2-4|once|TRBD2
CASSLIRGDDKNIQYF
TGTGCCAGCAGCTTGATTCGGGGGGACGACAAAAACATTCAGTACTTC
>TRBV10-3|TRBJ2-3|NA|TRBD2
CAVKLPTSGSSTDTQYF
TGTGCCGTCAAACTCCCGACTAGCGGGTCTAGCACAGATACGCAGTATTTT
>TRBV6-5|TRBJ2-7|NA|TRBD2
CASSTGGETGEQYF
TGTGCCAGCAGCACCGGGGGGGAAACGGGCGAGCAGTACTTC
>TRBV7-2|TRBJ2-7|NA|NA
CASSLPTAYEQYF
TGTGCCAGCAGCCTCCCGACAGCCTACGAGCAGTACTTC
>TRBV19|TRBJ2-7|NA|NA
CASTIERAGVPIYEQYF
TGTGCCAGTACCATAGAAAGGGCAGGAGTTCCTATTTACGAGCAGTACTTC
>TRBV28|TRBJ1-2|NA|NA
CASSAPGRYGYTF
TGTGCCAGCAGTGCCCCGGGGAGGTATGGCTACACCTTC
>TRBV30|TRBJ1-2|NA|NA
CAWSWDTTNYGYTF
TGTGCCTGGAGTTGGGACACCACTAACTATGGCTACACCTTC
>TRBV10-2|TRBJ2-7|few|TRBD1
CASSERKGARQYF
TGCGCCAGCAGTGAACGCAAGGGGGCGAGACAGTACTTC
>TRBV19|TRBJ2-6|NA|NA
CASKDSSGANVLTF
TGTGCCAGTAAAGATAGCTCTGGGGCCAACGTCCTGACTTTC
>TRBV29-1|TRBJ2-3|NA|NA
CSVTLETTQYF
TGCAGCGTTACCCTGGAGACTACGCAGTATTTT
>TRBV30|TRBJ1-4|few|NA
CAWSVSLQNEKLFF
TGTGCCTGGAGTGTCTCCTTGCAGAATGAAAAACTGTTTTTT